This entry lists 26 T cell receptor beta chains sequenced from one sample in a study of Graves' ophthalmopathy and Graves' hyperthyroidism. As the template, RNA transcripts were used to amplify TCR beta CDR3 regions. Amplification began with first-round RT-PCR using HTBI primers, then second-round multiplex PCR was performed. TCRdb re-analysed the multiplex PCR reads in MiXCR, keeping a single row per CDR3 protein. In the table there are 260,000 or so distinct CDR3 sequences, around 50% of which are singletons. The sequenced material came from peripheral blood. The source of these receptors is an adult man with Graves' ophthalmopathy.

In its sample, this clonotype was seen a few times. This chain joins TRBV11-2 and TRBJ2-5; D is uncertain. The V and J ends lost 4 bases and 2 bases respectively, with 8 bases between them. The CDR3 consists of 13 residues. Germline assignment: CDR1 SGHAT and CDR2 FQNNGV. The CDR3 loop reads CASSSAAQETQYF. CDR3 in DNA: TGTGCCAGCAGCTCCGCAGCGCAAGAGACCCAGTACTTC.

This clonotype was seen a handful of times. This chain's CDR3 is CASSHGQSERSYEQYF. DNA for the CDR3: TGCGCCAGCAGCCACGGACAGAGTGAGCGCTCCTACGAGCAGTACTTC. The chain links TRBV4-1 to TRBJ2-7; TRBD1 is a possible D gene (6 bases). CDR3 length equals 16 residues. Germline V gives CDR1 MGHRA, CDR2 YSYEKL. V gave up 3 bases and J gave up 0 bases, with 15 bases separating them.

The gene calls are TRBV4-1 and TRBJ2-5; TRBD2 is a possible D gene (5 bases). The CDR3 totals 15 residues. Looked up from germline, CDR1 is MGHRA and CDR2 is YSYEKL. Trimming cost V 0 bases and J 4 bases, with 12 bases left between them. The chain's CDR3 is CASSQEGRVGETQYF. CDR3 nucleotide sequence: TGCGCCAGCAGCCAAGAAGGGAGAGTCGGAGAGACCCAGTACTTC.

This clonotype was detected only a few times. This chain connects TRBV7-8 to TRBJ2-7; D is uncertain. From germline, CDR1 is SGHVS and CDR2 FQNEAQ. The V end lost 2 bases, the J end lost 1 base, and 9 bases lay between the germline ends. The CDR3 spans 14 residues. The CDR3 spells CASSLMTDSYEQYF. The CDR3 nucleotides read TGTGCCAGCAGCTTAATGACGGATTCCTACGAGCAGTACTTC.

With regard to this clonotype: A much larger clone sits a single nucleotide away, making a read error possible. The chain carries TRBV15 and TRBJ1-4, with 9 bases aligning to TRBD1. Germline V gives CDR1 LNHNV, CDR2 YYDKDF (reference sequence). The CDR3 totals 16 residues. The CDR3 DNA follows: TGTGCCACCAGCAGGAACAGGGGGCAGGGTAATGAAAAACTGTCTTTT. It translates to CATSRNRGQGNEKLSF.

Many counts were recorded for this clonotype. This sequence joins TRBV7-2 and TRBJ1-1; 7 bases map to TRBD1. The CDR3 totals 12 residues. V lost 5 bases and J lost 11; bases outside the gene matches: 8. Per germline, CDR1 SGHTA and CDR2 FQGNSA. The CDR3 loop is CASSPNRGRAFF. Here the CDR3 DNA reads TGTGCCAGCAGCCCCAACAGGGGTAGGGCTTTCTTT.

The chain has TRBV12-3 or TRBV12-4 and TRBJ2-6; perhaps TRBD1 as D (5 bases). With 1 base removed from V and 2 bases from J, the gap between germline ends came to 9 bases. The CDR3 is 16 amino acids. The CDR3 nucleotides read TGTGCCAGCAGTTTAGAGCCCAGGGCTGGGGCCAACGTCCTGACTTTC. This sequence encodes CASSLEPRAGANVLTF.

This clonotype was counted only a few times. The chain uses TRBV7-3 and TRBJ2-7; D gene uncertain. Trimming shortened V by 6 bases and J by 0 bases, and 12 bases separated the two germline ends. The length of the CDR3 is 14 residues. CDR1 is SGHTA, CDR2 FQGTGA, per germline. The CDR3 DNA sequence: TGTGCCAGCAGTGAATTAGGTTCCTCCTACGAGCAGTACTTC. It translates to CASSELGSSYEQYF.

The V gene is TRBV7-8, the J gene TRBJ2-2; TRBD2 matches 11 bases. This CDR3 spans 17 amino acids. J was trimmed by 4 bases and V by 4 bases; bases with no gene match: 8. Germline lookup yields CDR1 SGHVS and CDR2 FQNEAQ. Written as DNA, the CDR3 is TGTGCCAGCAGCTGGCGGGGACTAGCGGAGCCCACCGGGGAGCTGTTTTTT. Translating it yields CASSWRGLAEPTGELFF.

The chain has TRBV7-2 and TRBJ2-3; D is possibly TRBD2 (5 bases). Germline V gene data show CDR1 as SGHTA and CDR2 as FQGNSA. V was shortened by 2 bases and J by 1 base, with 16 bases between the two germline ends. The CDR3 is 17 amino acids. Written as DNA, the CDR3 is TGTGCCAGCAGCTTACGGCTAGCCGCATTCGGCACAGATACGCAGTATTTT. It yields the protein CASSLRLAAFGTDTQYF.

On this clonotype: Germline is not matched at one junction end, which may reflect a read error. V gene TRBV5-8 combines with J gene TRBJ2-2; maybe TRBD1 (6 bases). The CDR3 consists of 16 residues. Germline CDR1 reads SGHTS; CDR2 reads YDEGEE. The CDR3 coding sequence is TGCGCCAGCAGCTTGGTTGTCCAGGGGTACACCGGGGAGCTGTTTTTT. This encodes CASSLVVQGYTGELFF.

The table lists this clonotype with a few counts. V gene TRBV2 combines with J gene TRBJ2-7, with 7 bases identical to TRBD2. CDR1 is SNHLY, CDR2 FYNNEI, per germline. The CDR3 is 14 residues long. The V segment lost 7 bases and the J segment 3 bases; nucleotides outside the gene matches: 9. This CDR3 reads CASKGDPGGYEQYF. The CDR3 nucleotides are TGTGCCAGCAAAGGGGACCCGGGAGGCTACGAGCAGTACTTC.

This rearrangement joins TRBV9 to TRBJ2-7; D call uncertain. The V gene's germline CDR1 is SGDLS and CDR2 YYNGEE. CDR3 length: 15 amino acids. With 4 bases removed from V and 4 bases from J, the gap between germline ends came to 18 bases. DNA of the CDR3: TGTGCCAGCAGCCAACCCGGACCAGTTAGGTACGAGCAGTACTTC. This translates into CASSQPGPVRYEQYF.

This clonotype was picked up one time. The chain carries TRBV9 and TRBJ2-7; D uncertain. Trimming removed 4 bases from V and 5 bases from J, with 10 bases in between. Germline V gene sequence: CDR1 SGDLS, CDR2 YYNGEE. This CDR3 has 12 amino acids. The CDR3 DNA sequence: TGTGCCAGCAGCCGGCTCTTGGACGAGCAGTACTTC. Translation: CASSRLLDEQYF.

This clonotype turned up a few times. This rearrangement joins TRBV2 to TRBJ2-7; D is undetermined. Germline V gives CDR1 SNHLY, CDR2 FYNNEI. This CDR3 has 13 amino acids. The ends were cut back, 7 bases at V and 2 bases at J, with 12 bases in the middle. As DNA, the CDR3 is TGTGCCAGCATCGTGGGTGAAACCTACGAGCAGTACTTC. Amino acid sequence: CASIVGETYEQYF.

The chain uses TRBV29-1 and TRBJ1-2; TRBD1 matches at 11 bases. After removal of 8 bases from V and 8 bases from J, the junction contained 10 bases not matched to a gene. The CDR3 is made up of 13 amino acids. The V gene's germline CDR1 is SQVTM and CDR2 ANQGSEA. The CDR3 loop reads CSTPGQGALGYTF. In DNA, the CDR3 is TGCAGCACCCCTGGACAGGGGGCGTTAGGCTACACCTTC. The full variable domain, completed using reference TRBV29-1 and TRBJ1-2, is SAVISQKPSRDICQRGTSLTIQCQVDSQVTMMFWYRQQPGQSLTLIATANQGSEATYESGFVIDKFPISRPNLTFSTLTVSNMSPEDSSIYLCSTPGQGALGYTFGSGTRLTVV.

The V and J genes are TRBV15 and TRBJ1-5; possible D gene TRBD1, 6 bases. The germline CDR1 and CDR2 sequences are LNHNV and YYDKDF (reference sequence). This CDR3 is built from 16 residues. The germline V and J ends were trimmed by 0 bases and 11 bases, with 20 bases remaining between them. CDR3 bases: TGTGCCACCAGCAGAGAGGGGGGCAGGGGAGGCGAGACCCAGCATTTT. Its translation is CATSREGGRGGETQHF. Using reference TRBV15 and TRBJ1-5 for the parts outside the CDR3, the full variable domain is DAMVIQNPRYQVTQFGKPVTLSCSQTLNHNVMYWYQQKSSQAPKLLFHYYDKDFNNEADTPDNFQSRRPNTSFCFLDIRSPGLGDTAMYLCATSREGGRGGETQHFGDGTRLSIL.

This clonotype turned up a few times. A read error is possible here, since a much larger clone lies one base away. The chain is built from TRBV29-1 and TRBJ2-7; D uncertain. Trimming removed 6 bases at V and 5 bases at J, with 8 bases between. Germline values: CDR1 SQVTM, CDR2 ANQGSEA. The length of the CDR3 is 10 residues. The CDR3, as DNA: TGCAGCGTGGTCAACGACGAGCAGTACTTC. This sequence encodes CSVVNDEQYF.

This clonotype was seen a handful of times. V is TRBV2 and J is TRBJ1-4; 8 nucleotides line up with TRBD1. Germline V gene lookup returns CDR1 SNHLY and CDR2 FYNNEI. Unmatched junction bases numbered 9, after V lost 6 bases and J lost 0 bases. This CDR3 is 17 amino acids long. The CDR3: CASSLGQGRTTNEKLFF. In DNA form, the CDR3 reads TGTGCCAGCAGCTTAGGACAGGGACGTACAACTAATGAAAAACTGTTTTTT.

This chain links TRBV7-9 with TRBJ1-1; D is perhaps TRBD1 (5 bases). Trimming removed 5 bases from V and 2 bases from J, with 15 bases in between. Germline loops: CDR1 SEHNR, CDR2 FQNEAQ (reference sequence). This CDR3 spans 15 amino acids. In DNA form, the CDR3 reads TGTGCCAGCAGCACTGGGGGGTTCGCAAACACTGAAGCTTTCTTT. Amino acids: CASSTGGFANTEAFF.

The chain has TRBV5-8 and TRBJ1-1; 10 bases map to TRBD1. V was clipped by 4 bases and J by 8 bases; unmatched bases: 5. The CDR3 runs to 13 residues. CDR1 is SGHTS, CDR2 YDEGEE, per germline. The CDR3 DNA reads TGTGCCAGCAGCCGGGACAGGGGAGCGGAAGCTTTCTTT. Its translation is CASSRDRGAEAFF.

Only a few counts were recorded for this clonotype. The V gene is TRBV7-9, the J gene TRBJ1-1; the D is unclear. The ends were cut back, 5 bases at V and 3 bases at J, with 10 bases in the middle. In germline, CDR1 is SEHNR, CDR2 FQNEAQ (reference sequence). This CDR3 region has 13 residues. CDR3 in DNA: TGTGCCAGCAGCCAAGGGCGAGACACTGAAGCTTTCTTT. Translating gives CASSQGRDTEAFF.

The chain joins TRBV12-3 or TRBV12-4 to TRBJ1-1, with D tentatively TRBD1 (6 bases). This CDR3 has 14 amino acids. V lost 7 bases to trimming and J lost 2 bases, with 14 bases between them. The CDR3 loop is CASTPGQINTEAFF. CDR3 DNA: TGTGCCAGCACCCCCGGACAGATAAACACTGAAGCTTTCTTT.

V and J are TRBV7-6 and TRBJ2-7, with 8 nucleotides matching TRBD2. V shed 5 bases, J shed 4 bases, and the junction held 7 bases outside the gene matches. CDR1 and CDR2 (germline): SGHVS, FNYEAQ. The length of the CDR3 is 14 residues. CDR3 loop: CASSDGLAKYEQYF. The DNA for the CDR3 is TGTGCCAGCAGCGACGGACTAGCTAAGTACGAGCAGTACTTC.

In its sample, this clonotype was seen a few times. One end of the junction fails to match germline, which may point to a read error. The genes are TRBV5-1 and TRBJ2-7, with D possibly TRBD1 on 5 matching bases. CDR1 is SGHRS, CDR2 YFSETQ, per germline. The CDR3 consists of 14 residues. The CDR3 spells CASSFATDNYEQYF. The CDR3 DNA sequence: TGTGCCAGCAGCTTTGCGACAGACAACTACGAGCAGTACTTC.

There are many counts of this clonotype. The chain combines TRBV24-1 with TRBJ2-6; 7 bases align to TRBD1. Germline CDR1 is KGHDR and CDR2 is SFDVKD. The CDR3 consists of 17 residues. Trimming removed 4 bases from V and 1 base from J; junction bases left unmatched: 6. CDR3 residues: CATSDGTASSGANVLTF. CDR3 bases: TGTGCCACCAGTGACGGGACAGCCTCGTCTGGGGCCAACGTCCTGACTTTC.